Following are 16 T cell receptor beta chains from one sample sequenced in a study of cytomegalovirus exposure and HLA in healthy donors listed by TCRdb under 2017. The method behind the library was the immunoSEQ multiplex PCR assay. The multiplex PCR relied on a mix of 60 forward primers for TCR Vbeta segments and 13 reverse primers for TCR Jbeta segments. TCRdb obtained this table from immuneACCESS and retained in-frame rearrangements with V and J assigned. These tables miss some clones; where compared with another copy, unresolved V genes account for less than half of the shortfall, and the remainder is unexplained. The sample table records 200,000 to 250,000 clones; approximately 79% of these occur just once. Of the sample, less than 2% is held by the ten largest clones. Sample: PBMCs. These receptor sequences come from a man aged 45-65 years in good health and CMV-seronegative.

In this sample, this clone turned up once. CDR3 bases: TGCAGCGCCTTAGGACAGAACAATGAGCAGTTCTTC. Translating it yields CSALGQNNEQFF. The rearrangement uses TRBV29-1 and TRBJ2-1; D is possibly TRBD1 (6 bases). The V gene's germline CDR1 is SQVTM and CDR2 ANQGSEA. V was clipped by 7 bases and J by 5 bases, with 12 bases between them. CDR3 length: 12 amino acids.

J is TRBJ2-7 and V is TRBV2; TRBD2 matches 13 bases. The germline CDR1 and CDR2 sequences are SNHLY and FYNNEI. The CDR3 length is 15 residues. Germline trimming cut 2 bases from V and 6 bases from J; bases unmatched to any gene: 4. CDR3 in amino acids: CASSEWRLAGGEQYF. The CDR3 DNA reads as TGTGCCAGCAGTGAATGGAGACTAGCGGGAGGCGAGCAGTACTTC.

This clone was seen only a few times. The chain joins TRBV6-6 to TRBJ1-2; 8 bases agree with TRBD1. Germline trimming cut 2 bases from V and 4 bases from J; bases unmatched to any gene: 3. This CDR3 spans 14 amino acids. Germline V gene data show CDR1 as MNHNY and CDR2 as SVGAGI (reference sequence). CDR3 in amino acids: CASSYTDRGYGYTF. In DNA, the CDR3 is TGTGCCAGCAGTTACACAGACAGGGGCTATGGCTACACCTTC.

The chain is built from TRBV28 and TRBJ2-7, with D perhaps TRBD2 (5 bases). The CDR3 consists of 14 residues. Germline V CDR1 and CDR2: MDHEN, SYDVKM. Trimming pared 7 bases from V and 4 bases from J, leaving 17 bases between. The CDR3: CASIGGSKIYEQYF. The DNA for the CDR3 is TGTGCCAGCATTGGTGGGAGCAAGATTTACGAGCAGTACTTC.

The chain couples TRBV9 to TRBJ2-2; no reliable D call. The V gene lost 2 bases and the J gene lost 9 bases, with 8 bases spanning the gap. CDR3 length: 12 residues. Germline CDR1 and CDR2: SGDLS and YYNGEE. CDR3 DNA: TGTGCCAGCAGCGTTACTGCTCGGGAGCTGTTTTTT. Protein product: CASSVTARELFF.

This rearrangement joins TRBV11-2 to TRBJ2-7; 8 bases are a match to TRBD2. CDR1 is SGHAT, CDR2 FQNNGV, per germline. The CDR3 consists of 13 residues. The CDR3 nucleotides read TGTGCCAGCAGCTTAGGCACTAGCGGAGCACAAATCGTT. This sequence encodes CASSLGTSGAQIV.

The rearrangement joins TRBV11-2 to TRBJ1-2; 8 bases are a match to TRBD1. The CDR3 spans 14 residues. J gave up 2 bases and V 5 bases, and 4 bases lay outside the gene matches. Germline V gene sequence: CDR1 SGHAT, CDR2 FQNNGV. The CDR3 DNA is TGTGCCAGCAGCCTTGGGACAGGCAACTATGGCTACACCTTC. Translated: CASSLGTGNYGYTF.

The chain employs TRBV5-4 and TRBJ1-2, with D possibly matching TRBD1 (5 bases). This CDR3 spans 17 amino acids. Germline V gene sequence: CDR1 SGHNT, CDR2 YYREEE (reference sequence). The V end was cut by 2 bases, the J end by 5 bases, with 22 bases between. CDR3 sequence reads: CASSFGAHGGTTYGYTF. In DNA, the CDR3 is TGTGCCAGCAGCTTTGGGGCACACGGGGGGACGACTTATGGCTACACCTTC.

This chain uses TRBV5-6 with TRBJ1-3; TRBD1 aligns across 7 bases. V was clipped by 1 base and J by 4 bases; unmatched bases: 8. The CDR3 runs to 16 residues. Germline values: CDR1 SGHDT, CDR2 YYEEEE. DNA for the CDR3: TGTGCCAGCAGCTTGAGGGGGCCAGGGGGAGGAAACACCATATATTTT. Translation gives CASSLRGPGGGNTIYF. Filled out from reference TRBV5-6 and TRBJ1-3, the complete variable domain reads DAGVTQSPTHLIKTRGQQVTLRCSPKSGHDTVSWYQQALGQGPQFIFQYYEEEERQRGNFPDRFSGHQFPNYSSELNVNALLLGDSALYLCASSLRGPGGGNTIYFGEGSWLTVV.

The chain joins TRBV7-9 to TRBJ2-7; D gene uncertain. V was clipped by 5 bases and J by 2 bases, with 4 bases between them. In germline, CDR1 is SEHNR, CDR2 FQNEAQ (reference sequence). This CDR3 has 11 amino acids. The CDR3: CASSRTYEQYF. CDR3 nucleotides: TGTGCCAGCAGCCGTACCTACGAGCAGTACTTC.

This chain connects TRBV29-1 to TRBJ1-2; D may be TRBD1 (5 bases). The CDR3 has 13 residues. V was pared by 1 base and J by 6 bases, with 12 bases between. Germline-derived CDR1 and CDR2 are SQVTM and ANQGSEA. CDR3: CSVEGRQYDGYTF. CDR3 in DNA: TGCAGCGTTGAAGGGAGACAGTACGATGGCTACACCTTC.

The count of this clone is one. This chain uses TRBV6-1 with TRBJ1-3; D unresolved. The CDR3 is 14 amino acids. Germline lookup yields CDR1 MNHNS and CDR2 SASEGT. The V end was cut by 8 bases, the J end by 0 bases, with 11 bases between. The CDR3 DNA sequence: TGTGCCAGCGGCTGGAGAGACTCTGGAAACACCATATATTTT. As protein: CASGWRDSGNTIYF.

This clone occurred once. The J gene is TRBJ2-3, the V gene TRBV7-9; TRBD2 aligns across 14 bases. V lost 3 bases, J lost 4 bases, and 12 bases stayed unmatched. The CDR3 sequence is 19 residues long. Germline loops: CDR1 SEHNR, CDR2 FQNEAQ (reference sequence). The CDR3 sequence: CASSFAATSGRAVADTQYF. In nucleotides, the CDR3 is TGTGCCAGCAGCTTTGCCGCGACTAGCGGGAGGGCCGTGGCAGATACGCAGTATTTT.

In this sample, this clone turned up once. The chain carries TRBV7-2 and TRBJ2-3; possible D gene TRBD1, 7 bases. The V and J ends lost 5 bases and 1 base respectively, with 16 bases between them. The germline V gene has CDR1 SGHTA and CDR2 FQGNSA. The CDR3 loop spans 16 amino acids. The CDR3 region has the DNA TGTGCCAGCAGCCCTGGGGCAGGGGGGCGCACAGATACGCAGTATTTT. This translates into CASSPGAGGRTDTQYF.

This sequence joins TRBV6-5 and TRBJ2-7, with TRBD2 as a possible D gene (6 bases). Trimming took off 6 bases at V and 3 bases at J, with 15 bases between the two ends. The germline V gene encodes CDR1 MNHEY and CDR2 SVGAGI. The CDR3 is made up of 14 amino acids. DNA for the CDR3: TGTGCCAGCAGCCCCGGGCGGGACTTCTACGAGCAGTACTTC. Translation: CASSPGRDFYEQYF.

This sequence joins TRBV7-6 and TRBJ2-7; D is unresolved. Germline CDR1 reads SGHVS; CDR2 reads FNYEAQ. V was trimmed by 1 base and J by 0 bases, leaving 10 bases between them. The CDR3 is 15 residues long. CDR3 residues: CASSLGSGSSYEQYF. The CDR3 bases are TGTGCCAGCAGCTTAGGGTCAGGTAGCTCCTACGAGCAGTACTTC.